Listed below are T cell receptor beta chains from one sample, sequenced in a study of technical replicates of blood from a few donors. The data were produced by immunoSEQ multiplex PCR, yet TCRdb's version contains in-frame clones alone and is incomplete. In the table there are 70,000 to 85,000 clones, around 93% of which are singletons. The specimen sequenced was T cells isolated from PBMCs. The receptors originated from a human donor in good health. Both conserved end residues are part of each CDR3.

j_call v_call cdr3_aa
TRBJ1-4 TRBV5-8 CASSLRTATNEKLFF
TRBJ2-2 TRBV10-1 CASSENPRGAQETLFF
TRBJ2-3 TRBV27 CASRRGGLGSTDTQYF
TRBJ2-5 TRBV4-1 CASSQDLTSGDQETQYF
TRBJ2-1 TRBV28 CASSLPGTVSYNEQFF
TRBJ2-7 TRBV30 CAWSVGGRAYEQYF
TRBJ2-5 TRBV7-9 CASSLPGGETQYF
TRBJ1-2 TRBV5-1 CASSLGGGGQEGYTF
TRBJ1-2 TRBV14 CASSQDLPGTNYGYTF
TRBJ1-5 TRBV30 CACSGVSDNQPQHF
TRBJ2-3 TRBV4-3 CASSLHLTSGRAGGGTDTQYF
TRBJ1-2 TRBV5-4 CASTLGESNYGYTF
TRBJ2-2 TRBV19 CASSDRFGTGELFF
TRBJ2-7 TRBV4-1 CASSHLAGGPYEQYF
TRBJ2-3 TRBV27 CASSLSGLDTQYF
TRBJ2-2 TRBV7-9 CASSLDRTNTGELFF
TRBJ2-3 TRBV27 CASSSPSGRAFTDTQYF
TRBJ2-7 TRBV27 CASSLSLLAGNEQYF
TRBJ2-1 TRBV6-6 CASSYEAGGYNEQFF